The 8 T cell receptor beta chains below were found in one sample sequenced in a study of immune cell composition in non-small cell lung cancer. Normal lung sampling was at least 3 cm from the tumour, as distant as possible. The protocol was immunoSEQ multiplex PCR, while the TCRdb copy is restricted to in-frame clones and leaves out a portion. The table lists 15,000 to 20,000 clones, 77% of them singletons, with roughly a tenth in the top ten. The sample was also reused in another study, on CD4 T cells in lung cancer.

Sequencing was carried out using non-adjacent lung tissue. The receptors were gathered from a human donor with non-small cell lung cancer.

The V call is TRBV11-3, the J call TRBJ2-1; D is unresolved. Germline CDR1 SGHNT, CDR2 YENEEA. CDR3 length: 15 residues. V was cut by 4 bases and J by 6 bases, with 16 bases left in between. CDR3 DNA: TGTGCCAGCAGCTCTCCCCAGACTGGGCTCAATGAGCAGTTCTTC. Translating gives CASSSPQTGLNEQFF.

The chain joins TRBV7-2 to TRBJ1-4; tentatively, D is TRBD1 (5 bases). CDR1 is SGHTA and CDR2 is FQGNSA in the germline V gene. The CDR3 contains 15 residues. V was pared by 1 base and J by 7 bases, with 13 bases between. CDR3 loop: CASSLGSGRGEKLFF. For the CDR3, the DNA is TGTGCCAGCAGCTTAGGCTCAGGGCGGGGTGAAAAACTGTTTTTT.

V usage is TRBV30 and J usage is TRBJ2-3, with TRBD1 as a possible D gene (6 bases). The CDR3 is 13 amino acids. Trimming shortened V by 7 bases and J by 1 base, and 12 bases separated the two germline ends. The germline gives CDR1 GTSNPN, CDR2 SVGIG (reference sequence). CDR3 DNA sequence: TGTGCCTTACAGGGAACCGGCACAGATACGCAGTATTTT. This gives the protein CALQGTGTDTQYF.

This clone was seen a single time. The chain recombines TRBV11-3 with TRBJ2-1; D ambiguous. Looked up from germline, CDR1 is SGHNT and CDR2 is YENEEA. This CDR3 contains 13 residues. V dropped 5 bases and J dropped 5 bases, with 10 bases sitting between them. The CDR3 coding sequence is TGTGCCAGCAGCGAAGCCCTCCACAATGAGCAGTTCTTC. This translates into CASSEALHNEQFF.

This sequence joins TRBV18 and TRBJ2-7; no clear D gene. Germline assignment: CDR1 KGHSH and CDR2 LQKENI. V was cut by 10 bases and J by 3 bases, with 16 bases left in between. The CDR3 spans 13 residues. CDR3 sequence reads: CATALAGDYEQYF. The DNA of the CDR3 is TGTGCCACCGCGCTCGCCGGTGACTACGAGCAGTACTTC.

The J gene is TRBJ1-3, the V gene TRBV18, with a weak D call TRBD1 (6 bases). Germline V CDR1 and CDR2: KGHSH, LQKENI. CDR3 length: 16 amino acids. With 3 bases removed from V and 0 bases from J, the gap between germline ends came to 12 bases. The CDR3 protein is CASSPRTAYSGNTIYF. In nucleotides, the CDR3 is TGTGCCAGCTCACCCAGGACAGCGTACTCTGGAAACACCATATATTTT.

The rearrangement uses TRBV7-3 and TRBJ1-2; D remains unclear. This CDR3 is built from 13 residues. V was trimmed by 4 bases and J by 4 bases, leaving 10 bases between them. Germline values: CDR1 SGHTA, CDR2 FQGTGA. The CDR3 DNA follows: TGTGCCAGCAGCTCCGTCTCCGTCTATGGCTACACCTTC. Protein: CASSSVSVYGYTF.

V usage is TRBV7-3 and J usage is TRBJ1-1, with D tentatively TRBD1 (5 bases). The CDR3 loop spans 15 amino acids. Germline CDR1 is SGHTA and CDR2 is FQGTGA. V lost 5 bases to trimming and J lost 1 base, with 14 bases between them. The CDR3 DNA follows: TGTGCCAGCAGCCTCCGGTTAGGGGCGAACACTGAAGCTTTCTTT. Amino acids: CASSLRLGANTEAFF. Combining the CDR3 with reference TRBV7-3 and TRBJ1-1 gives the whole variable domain GAGVSQTPSNKVTEKGKYVELRCDPISGHTALYWYRQSLGQGPEFLIYFQGTGAADDSGLPNDRFFAVRPEGSVSTLKIQRTERGDSAVYLCASSLRLGANTEAFFGQGTRLTVV.